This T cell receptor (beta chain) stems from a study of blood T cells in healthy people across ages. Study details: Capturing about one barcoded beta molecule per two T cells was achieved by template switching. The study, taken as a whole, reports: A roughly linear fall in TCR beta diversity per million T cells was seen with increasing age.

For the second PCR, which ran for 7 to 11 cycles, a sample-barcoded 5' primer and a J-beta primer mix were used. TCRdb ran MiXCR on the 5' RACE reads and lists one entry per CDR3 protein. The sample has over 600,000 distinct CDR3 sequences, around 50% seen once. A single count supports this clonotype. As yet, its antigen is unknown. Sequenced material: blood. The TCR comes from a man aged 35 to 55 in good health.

This CDR3 reads CASSSRDSRTDYGYTF. For the CDR3, the DNA is TGTGCCAGCAGTTCCCGGGACAGTCGAACAGACTATGGCTACACCTTC. The rearrangement joins TRBV6-6 to TRBJ1-2; 7 bases match TRBD1. CDR3 length equals 16 residues. With V trimmed by 4 bases and J by 3 bases, 11 bases remained unmatched. Germline lookup yields CDR1 MNHNY and CDR2 SVGAGI (reference sequence).